The entry that follows covers one T cell receptor beta chain sequence. Its specificity is not known. This specimen belongs to a study of cytomegalovirus exposure and HLA in healthy donors. Whole-study findings and limits: Fewer N-insertions (relative to the approximately 700-donor mean) were reportedly seen in an Asian-associated ancestry cluster in a later analysis. Most subjects' HLA-A and HLA-B alleles were reportedly predicted from TCR beta sequences. TCR beta sequences numbering around 15,000 were associated with HLA alleles at 0.05 false discovery rate in a later analysis.

The PCR ran on 60 Vbeta and 13 Jbeta primers. Libraries were prepared by immunoSEQ multiplex PCR; TCRdb keeps only in-frame clonotypes and omits some of them. The sample carries 200,000 or so clones, 75% to 80% recorded once. Donors showed nominal health when sampled, although they likely had unrecorded immune exposures. This TCR was recovered from a woman aged 25 to 39 in good health and CMV-seropositive. Sequencing input: PBMCs.

CDR3 bases: TGTGCCAGCATGGGGGGGCCCTCCTTTTATGGCTACACCTTC. It translates to CASMGGPSFYGYTF. V gene TRBV11-2 combines with J gene TRBJ1-2, with D perhaps TRBD1 (6 bases). Germline lookup yields CDR1 SGHAT and CDR2 FQNNGV. CDR3 length: 14 amino acids. V was clipped by 7 bases and J by 5 bases, with 17 bases between them.